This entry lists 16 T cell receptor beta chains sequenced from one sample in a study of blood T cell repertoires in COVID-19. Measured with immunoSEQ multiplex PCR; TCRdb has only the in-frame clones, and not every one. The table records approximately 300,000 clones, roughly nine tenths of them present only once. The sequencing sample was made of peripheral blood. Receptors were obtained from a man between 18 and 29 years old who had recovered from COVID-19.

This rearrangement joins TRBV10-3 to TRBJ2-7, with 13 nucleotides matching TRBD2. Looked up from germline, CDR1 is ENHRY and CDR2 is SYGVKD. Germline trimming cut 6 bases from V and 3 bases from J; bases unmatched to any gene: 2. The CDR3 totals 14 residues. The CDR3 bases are TGTGCCATCAGCGGGACTAGCGGGATCTACGAGCAGTACTTC. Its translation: CAISGTSGIYEQYF.

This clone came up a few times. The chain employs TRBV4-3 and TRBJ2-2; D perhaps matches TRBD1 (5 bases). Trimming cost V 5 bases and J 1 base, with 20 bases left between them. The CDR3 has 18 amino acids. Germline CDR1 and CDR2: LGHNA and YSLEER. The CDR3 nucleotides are TGCGCCAGCAGCGTACTGGGGCCTACCTCAGGGAACACCGGGGAGCTGTTTTTT. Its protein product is CASSVLGPTSGNTGELFF.

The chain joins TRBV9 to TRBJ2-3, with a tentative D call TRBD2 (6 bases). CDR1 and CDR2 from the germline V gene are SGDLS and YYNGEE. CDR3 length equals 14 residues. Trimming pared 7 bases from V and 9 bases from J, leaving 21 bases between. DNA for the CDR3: TGTGCCAGCGGGGGAGAAGCGGCTCGGGGGACGCAGTATTTT. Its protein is CASGGEAARGTQYF.

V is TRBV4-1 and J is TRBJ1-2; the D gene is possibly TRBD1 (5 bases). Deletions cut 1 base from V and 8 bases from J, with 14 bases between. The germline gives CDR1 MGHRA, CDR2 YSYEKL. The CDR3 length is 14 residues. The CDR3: CASSQGGGGEGYTF. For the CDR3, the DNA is TGCGCCAGCAGCCAAGGTGGGGGGGGAGAAGGCTACACCTTC.

CDR3 bases: TGTGCCTGGAGTCCCCCCACAGGGTATGGCTACACCTTC. This encodes CAWSPPTGYGYTF. This sequence joins TRBV30 and TRBJ1-2; D perhaps matches TRBD1 (6 bases). V gave up 2 bases and J gave up 5 bases, with 12 bases separating them. CDR1 and CDR2 from the germline V gene are GTSNPN and SVGIG (reference sequence). This CDR3 contains 13 residues.

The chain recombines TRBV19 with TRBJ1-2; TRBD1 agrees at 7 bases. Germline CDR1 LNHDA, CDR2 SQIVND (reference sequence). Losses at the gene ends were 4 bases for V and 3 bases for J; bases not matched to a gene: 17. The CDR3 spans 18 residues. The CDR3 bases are TGTGCCAGTAGTACAGACGACAGGGTCTTCGTCCCGTACTATGGCTACACCTTC. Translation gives CASSTDDRVFVPYYGYTF. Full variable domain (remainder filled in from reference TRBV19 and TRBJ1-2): DGGITQSPKYLFRKEGQNVTLSCEQNLNHDAMYWYRQDPGQGLRLIYYSQIVNDFQKGDIAEGYSVSREKKESFPLTVTSAQKNPTAFYLCASSTDDRVFVPYYGYTFGSGTRLTVV.

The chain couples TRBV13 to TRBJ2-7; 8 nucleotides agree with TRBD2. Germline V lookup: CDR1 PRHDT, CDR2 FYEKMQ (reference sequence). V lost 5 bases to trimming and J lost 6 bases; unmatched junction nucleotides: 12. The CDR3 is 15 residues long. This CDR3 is CASSEAGVGVSEQYF. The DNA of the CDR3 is TGTGCCAGCAGCGAAGCGGGGGTGGGGGTCAGCGAGCAGTACTTC.

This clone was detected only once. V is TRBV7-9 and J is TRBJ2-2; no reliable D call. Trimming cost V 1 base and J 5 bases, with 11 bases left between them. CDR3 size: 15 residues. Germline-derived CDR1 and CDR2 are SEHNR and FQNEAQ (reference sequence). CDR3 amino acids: CASSLGLLVTGELFF. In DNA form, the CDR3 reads TGTGCCAGCAGCTTAGGACTCCTGGTAACCGGGGAGCTGTTTTTT.

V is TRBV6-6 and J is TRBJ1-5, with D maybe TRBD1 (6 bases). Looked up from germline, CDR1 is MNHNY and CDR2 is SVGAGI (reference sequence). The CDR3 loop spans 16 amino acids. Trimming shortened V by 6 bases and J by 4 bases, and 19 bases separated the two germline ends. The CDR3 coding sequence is TGTGCCAGCAGCCGCGAACAGGGAATTCGTAATCAGCCCCAGCATTTT. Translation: CASSREQGIRNQPQHF.

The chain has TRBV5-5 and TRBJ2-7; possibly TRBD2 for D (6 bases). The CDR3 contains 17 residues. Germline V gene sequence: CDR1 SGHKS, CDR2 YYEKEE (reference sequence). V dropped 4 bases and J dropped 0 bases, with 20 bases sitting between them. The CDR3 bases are TGTGCCAGCAGCACCGACCCCTGGACGGGAGCCTCCTACGAGCAGTACTTC. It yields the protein CASSTDPWTGASYEQYF.

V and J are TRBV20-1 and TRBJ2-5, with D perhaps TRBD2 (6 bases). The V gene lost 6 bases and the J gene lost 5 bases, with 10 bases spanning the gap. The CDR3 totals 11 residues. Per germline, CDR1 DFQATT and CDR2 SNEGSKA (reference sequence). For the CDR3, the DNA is TGCAGTGCCCCCCGGGGGGAGACCCAGTACTTC. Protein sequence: CSAPRGETQYF.

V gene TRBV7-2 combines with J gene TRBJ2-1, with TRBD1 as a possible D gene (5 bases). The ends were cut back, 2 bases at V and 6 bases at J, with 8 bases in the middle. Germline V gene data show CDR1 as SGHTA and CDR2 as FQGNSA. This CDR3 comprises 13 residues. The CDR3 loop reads CASSLYTGNEQFF. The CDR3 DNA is TGTGCCAGCAGCTTATATACAGGCAATGAGCAGTTCTTC. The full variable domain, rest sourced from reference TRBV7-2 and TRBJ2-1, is GAGVSQSPSNKVTEKGKDVELRCDPISGHTALYWYRQSLGQGLEFLIYFQGNSAPDKSGLPSDRFSAERTGGSVSTLTIQRTQQEDSAVYLCASSLYTGNEQFFGPGTRLTVL.

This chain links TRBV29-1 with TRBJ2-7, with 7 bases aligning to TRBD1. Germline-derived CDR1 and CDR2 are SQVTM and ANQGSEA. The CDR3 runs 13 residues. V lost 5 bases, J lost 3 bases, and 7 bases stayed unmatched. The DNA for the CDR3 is TGCAGCGTTTTAACCGGGACAGACTACGAGCAGTACTTC. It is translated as CSVLTGTDYEQYF.

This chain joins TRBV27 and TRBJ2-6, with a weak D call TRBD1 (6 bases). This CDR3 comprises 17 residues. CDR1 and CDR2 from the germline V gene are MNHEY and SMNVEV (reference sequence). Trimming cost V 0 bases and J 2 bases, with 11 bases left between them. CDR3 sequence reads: CASSLSHPGAGANVLTF. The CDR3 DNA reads TGTGCCAGCAGTTTATCCCACCCAGGGGCTGGGGCCAACGTCCTGACTTTC. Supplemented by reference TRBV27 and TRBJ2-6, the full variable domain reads EAQVTQNPRYLITVTGKKLTVTCSQNMNHEYMSWYRQDPGLGLRQIYYSMNVEVTDKGDVPEGYKVSRKEKRNFPLILESPSPNQTSLYFCASSLSHPGAGANVLTFGAGSRLTVL.

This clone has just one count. The CDR3: CASSAWDRGREETQYF. Written as DNA, the CDR3 is TGTGCCAGCAGTGCGTGGGACAGGGGGCGAGAAGAGACCCAGTACTTC. The J gene is TRBJ2-5, the V gene TRBV25-1; 12 bases agree with TRBD1. Germline CDR1 reads MGHDK; CDR2 reads SYGVNS. With V trimmed by 4 bases and J by 3 bases, 6 bases remained unmatched. This CDR3 comprises 16 residues.

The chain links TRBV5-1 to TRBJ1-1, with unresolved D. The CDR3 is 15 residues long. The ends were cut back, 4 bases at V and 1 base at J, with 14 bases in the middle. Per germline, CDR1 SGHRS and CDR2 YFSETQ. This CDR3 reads CASSPLPSSNTEAFF. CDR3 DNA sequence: TGCGCCAGCAGCCCCCTACCGTCCTCGAACACTGAAGCTTTCTTT.